This paragraph reports one TCR beta chain. CDR1 is SGHDT, CDR2 YYEEEE, per germline. There are 15 residues in the CDR3. Deletions cut 3 bases from V and 1 base from J, with 14 bases between. Original methodology: Reference gene primer amplification in the assay estimated nucleated cell counts. Assay used: immunoSEQ multiplex PCR; TCRdb lists only in-frame clones, some missing. That table supplies the V and J calls and clone size; D and trimming were determined from the DNA. Here the sample spans around 300,000 clones, nearly 90% being singletons. This record belongs to a study of blood T cell repertoires in COVID-19. Study overall: Nucleic acid was either cDNA or gDNA, and it came from T cells, B-cell-depleted T cells, or PBMCs.

Sequences were obtained from peripheral blood. The chain has TRBV5-6 and TRBJ2-7; a possible D gene is TRBD1 (5 bases). The origin of this receptor is a man younger than 35 with active or convalescent COVID-19. The DNA for the CDR3 is TGTGCCAGCAGCTCAGGGTCTGGGTGGTCCTACGAGCAGTACTTC. Its protein is CASSSGSGWSYEQYF.